This T cell receptor (beta chain) derives from a study of neurological immune-mediated disorders. Unsorted libraries were generated from 2 million PBMCs. These cells had been stored in RNAlater at -80 C. Sequencing runs each generated in excess of 180 million TCR-beta sequences derived from 15-18 subjects. TCRdb re-derived calls from the 5' RACE reads in MiXCR, one entry per CDR3 protein. Among tens of thousands of distinct CDR3 sequences listed, 9.4% were seen once. CDR1 KGHSH and CDR2 LQKENI come from the germline V gene. V lost 3 bases, J lost 6 bases, and 17 bases lay in between. The CDR3 is 16 residues long. This clonotype was seen many times.

This clonotype was sampled from a man between 45 and 60 years old in good health. Source material: PBMCs. V and J are TRBV18 and TRBJ1-4, with D perhaps matching TRBD1 (5 bases). CDR3 nucleotide sequence: TGTGCCAGCTCACCCAGGCCCGGGGCAGGAGATGAAAAACTGTTTTTT. It translates to CASSPRPGAGDEKLFF.